This entry is about one TCR beta chain. Its antigen is unknown. Researchers used 5'RACE with constant-segment primers to make TCR alpha and TCR beta cDNA libraries that carry sample barcodes and UMIs. Each CDR3 protein is one row after TCRdb ran MiXCR on the 5' RACE reads. Found here are approximately 350,000 distinct CDR3 sequences, around 14% of them singletons; the top ten hold under 25%. This record comes from a study of T-cell memory formation after mild COVID-19. Study in general: Clustering of TCRs was largely donor specific.

Study conclusions and caveats: Memory cells collected pre-infection included some clones that later responded, suggesting cross-reactive memory joined.

The V and J ends lost 4 bases and 0 bases respectively, with 13 bases between them. CDR1 is SGHVS and CDR2 is FQNEAQ in the germline V gene. The CDR3 is 16 residues long. This TCR was recovered from a man younger than 35 who had mild COVID-19 (a few samples of this study predate the infection). Cell type and time point are not known. The sample taken for sequencing was PBMCs or a T cell subset sorted from them (not recorded which). The rearrangement links TRBV7-8 to TRBJ1-3, with D hard to call. This CDR3 reads CASSSNDPNSGNTIYF. The DNA of the CDR3 is TGTGCCAGCAGCTCCAACGACCCTAACTCTGGAAACACCATATATTTT. The complete variable domain, with remaining parts taken from reference TRBV7-8 and TRBJ1-3, reads GAGVSQSPRYKVAKRGQDVALRCDPISGHVSLFWYQQALGQGPEFLTYFQNEAQLDKSGLPSDRFFAERPEGSVSTLKIQRTQQEDSAVYLCASSSNDPNSGNTIYFGEGSWLTVV.